This T cell receptor beta chain stems from a study of blood T cell repertoires in COVID-19. Overall study context: Whether acute or convalescent, the COVID-19 samples came from the United States, Italy and Spain. The cDNA or gDNA used as material had been derived from T cells, B-cell-depleted T cells, or PBMCs.

This CDR3 has 13 amino acids. With V trimmed by 3 bases and J by 5 bases, 4 bases remained unmatched. Germline CDR1 is MDHEN and CDR2 is SYDVKM. In the source study's methods: Amplification of reference gene primers was used by the study to estimate nucleated cell counts. Measured with immunoSEQ multiplex PCR; TCRdb has only the in-frame clones, and not every one. The DNA was the basis for D and trimming; V, J and clone size are from that table. The table includes 200,000 to 250,000 clones, roughly 87% detected once. The sample comprised peripheral blood. The TCR sequence derives from a man aged 40-49 years with active or convalescent COVID-19. The chain combines TRBV28 with TRBJ2-7; 7 bases are shared with TRBD2. The CDR3 loop reads CASSLRGRDEQYF. CDR3 nucleotides: TGTGCCAGCAGTTTGCGGGGGAGAGACGAGCAGTACTTC.